This T cell receptor (beta chain) was identified during a study of blood T cell repertoires in COVID-19. Participants, about 18 to 95 years old, spanned about 26 US areas. Participants' reported clinical history set cohort assignment. Assay used: immunoSEQ multiplex PCR; TCRdb lists only in-frame clones, some missing. The repertoire holds around 260,000 clones, with roughly 80% as singletons. The TCR comes from a man aged 25-45 years with acute COVID-19. The sequencing sample was made of PBMCs or T cells enriched from blood (not recorded which).

DNA of the CDR3: TGTGCCAGCAGCGGAGGCCAGGGGCATAATTCACCCCTCCACTTT. This sequence encodes CASSGGQGHNSPLHF. The chain carries TRBV7-3 and TRBJ1-6, with TRBD1 as a possible D gene (6 bases). V was cut by 5 bases and J by 5 bases, with 13 bases left in between. Germline CDR1 is SGHTA and CDR2 is FQGTGA. The CDR3 runs to 15 residues.